This T cell receptor beta chain was identified during a study of CDR3 diversity in severe acne. A single record per CDR3 protein comes from TCRdb applying MiXCR to the PCR reads. The sample contains some 90,000 distinct CDR3 sequences, about 53% of which appear only once. The CDR3 spans 16 residues. The V gene lost 4 bases and the J gene lost 4 bases, with 16 bases spanning the gap. CDR1 and CDR2 (germline): SGHVS, FNYEAQ. The chain links TRBV7-6 to TRBJ2-2; tentative D call: TRBD1 (6 bases). Material for sequencing was blood. This receptor was identified in a male donor with severe acne vulgaris. The CDR3: CASSSRGEGVTGELFF. As DNA, the CDR3 is TGTGCCAGCAGCTCCAGGGGAGAAGGGGTCACCGGGGAGCTGTTTTTT.